The source of this T cell receptor beta chain is a study of T cells after yellow fever vaccination (dated by TCRdb to about 2019). Background for the entire study: Libraries from fractions with low cell numbers were prepared with the SMART-Seq v4 Ultra Low Input RNA kit. To follow T-cell clones before and after both primary and booster YFV17D yellow fever vaccination, bulk TCR alpha and beta repertoires underwent longitudinal sequencing. Two healthy male donors, one aged 18 to 29 and one aged 30 to 40 years, were included in the cohort. Bulk PBMC replicates and cell subsets were isolated from blood drawn at multiple timepoints before and after both primary and secondary immunization.

Paper-wide results and their limitations: Because only a couple of donors were included in the study, the extent to which the findings can be generalized is limited. After the booster, most of the clones that had expanded following primary vaccination were detected again (almost 98% of CD4 and 80% to 90% of CD8), which suggests that memory was broadly maintained. Computational filtering was required because FACS-sorted repertoires could contain abundant contaminating clonotypes from the bulk population. A small share of clonotypes occurred in both CD4 and CD8 compartments, likely arising from convergent recombination. Compared with the primary T-cell response, the secondary T-cell response was weaker but faster, peaking on day 5 rather than day 15.

Interpreted using the paper, the treatment or condition label stands for: live attenuated yellow fever vaccine strain. PBMCs were isolated from peripheral blood using a standard Ficoll-Paque protocol. CD4 and CD8 T-cell fractions were isolated with Dynabeads CD4 and CD8 positive selection kits. RNA was extracted with TriZol from bulk PBMCs, CD4 and CD8 fractions, and dextramer-positive and dextramer-negative fractions. TCRdb names Illumina NovaSeq 6000 as the instrument used. Synthesis of TCR cDNA relied on 5'RACE template switching, a step that introduced a universal primer site along with unique molecular identifiers. Priming for cDNA synthesis came from both the TCR alpha and TCR beta constant segments. Library amplification involved two PCR steps, and the second step added sample barcodes and sequencing adapters. Sequencing of libraries was performed on Illumina HiSeq 2500 (2x100 bp) or NovaSeq (2x150 bp). On the authors' methods: MIGEC was used to demultiplex reads and collapse the reads into UMI consensus sequences, and MiXCR was used for V(D)J alignment. Vaccine-responding clonotypes were identified with edgeR using replicate PBMC samples, with FDR below 0.01 and a log2 fold change above 5 up to day 15 being required. Each bulk clonotype received a CD4 or CD8 identity based on whether the sequenced CD4 or CD8 repertoire contained that clonotype at higher abundance. The public reads were reanalyzed by TCRdb: fastp trimming at Q25, MiXCR alignment, in-frame beta chains only. All rows with the same CDR3 protein become a single entry with the most common DNA and genes. In this record, the V and J calls reflect TCRdb's handling and not the investigators' own analysis. The sample table holds 250,000 to 300,000 distinct CDR3 sequences, of which 7.5% to 9% were seen once. The ten largest clones add up to over 3% of the sample.

With respect to this clonotype: Its antigen is not yet known. No quality values exist for individual bases; no much larger clone is one base distant.

The source of this sequence is a man younger than 35 who received the YFV17D yellow fever vaccine. Sequenced here: CD4+ T cells sorted from PBMCs, sampled 5 days after the yellow fever booster vaccination.

For the CDR3, the sequence is CASSAQAGADQPQHF. The sequence in DNA is TGTGCCAGCAGCGCCCAAGCAGGGGCTGATCAGCCCCAGCATTTT. The rearranged chain carries TRBV9 and TRBJ1-5; the D segment could be TRBD1, given 6 matching bases. The germline V gene encodes CDR1 SGDLS and CDR2 YYNGEE. Spanning cysteine to phenylalanine, the CDR3 consists of 15 amino acids. Only the CDR3 DNA is retained, 45 bases long and in frame from the first base. At the junction V is shortened by 3 bases and J by 5 bases, with 15 bases in between.